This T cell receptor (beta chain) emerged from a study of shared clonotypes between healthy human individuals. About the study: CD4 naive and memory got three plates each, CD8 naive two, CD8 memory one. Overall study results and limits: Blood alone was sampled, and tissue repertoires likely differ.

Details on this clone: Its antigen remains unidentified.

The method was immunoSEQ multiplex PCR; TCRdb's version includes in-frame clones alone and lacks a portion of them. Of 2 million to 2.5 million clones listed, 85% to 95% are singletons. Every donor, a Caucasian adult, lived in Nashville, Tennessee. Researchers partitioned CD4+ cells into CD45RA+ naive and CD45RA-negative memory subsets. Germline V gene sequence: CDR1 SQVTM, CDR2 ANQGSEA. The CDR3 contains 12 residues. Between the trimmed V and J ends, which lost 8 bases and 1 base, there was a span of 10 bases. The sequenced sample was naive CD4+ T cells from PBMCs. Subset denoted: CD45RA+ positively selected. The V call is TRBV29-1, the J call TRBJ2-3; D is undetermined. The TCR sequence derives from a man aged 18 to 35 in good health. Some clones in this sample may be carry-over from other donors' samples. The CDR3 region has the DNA TGCAGCTTCCTTAAGGGCACAGATACGCAGTATTTT. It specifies CSFLKGTDTQYF.